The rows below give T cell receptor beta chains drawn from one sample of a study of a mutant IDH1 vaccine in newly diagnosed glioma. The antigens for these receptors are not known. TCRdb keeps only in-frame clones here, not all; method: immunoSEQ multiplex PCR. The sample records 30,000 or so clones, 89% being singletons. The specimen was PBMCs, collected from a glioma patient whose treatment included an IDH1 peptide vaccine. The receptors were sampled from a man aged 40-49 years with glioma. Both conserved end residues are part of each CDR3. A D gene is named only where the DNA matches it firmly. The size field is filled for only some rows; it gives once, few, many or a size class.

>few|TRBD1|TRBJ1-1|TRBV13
TGTGCCAGCAGCTTAGCCACAGGGGGTTCGGAAGCTTTCTTT
CASSLATGGSEAFF
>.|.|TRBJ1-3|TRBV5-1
TGCGCCAGCAGCTTGGGAACCAGGGGTGGAAACACCATATATTTT
CASSLGTRGGNTIYF
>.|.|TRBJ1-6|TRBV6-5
TGTGCCAGCAGATGGACAAGCCCGAATTCACCCCTCCACTTT
CASRWTSPNSPLHF
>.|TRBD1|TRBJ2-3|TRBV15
TGTGCCACCAGCAGAGACAGGACAGGGGGGACAGATACGCAGTATTTT
CATSRDRTGGTDTQYF
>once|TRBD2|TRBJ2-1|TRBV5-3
TGTGCCAGAAGCTTGGCGGGACTAGCTGACGATGAGCAGTTCTTC
CARSLAGLADDEQFF
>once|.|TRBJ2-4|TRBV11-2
TGTGCCAGCAGCAAAAGGACCACGCTAGCCAAAAACATTCAGTACTTC
CASSKRTTLAKNIQYF
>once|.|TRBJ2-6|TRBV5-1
TGCGCCAGCAGCCCCAGGGTCTCTGGGGCCAACGTCCTGACTTTC
CASSPRVSGANVLTF
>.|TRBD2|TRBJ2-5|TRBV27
TGTGCCAGCAGTTCCAGGATTACGGGAGGTGAAGTTTACTTC
CASSSRITGGEVYF
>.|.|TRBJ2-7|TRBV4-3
TGCGCCAGCAGCCTAAGGGCCCAGGGTTTACCCTCTTACGAGCAGTACTTC
CASSLRAQGLPSYEQYF
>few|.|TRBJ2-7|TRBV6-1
TGTGCCAGCAGTGCTGACAGAGCCTACGAGCAGTACTTC
CASSADRAYEQYF
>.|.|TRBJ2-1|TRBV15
TGTGCCACCAGCAGTCTCCAGGTTCCTTTTAATGAGCAGTTCTTC
CATSSLQVPFNEQFF
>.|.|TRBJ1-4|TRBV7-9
TGTGCCAGCAGCTCAGGACCTTGGGGTGGGAAACTGTTTTTT
CASSSGPWGGKLFF
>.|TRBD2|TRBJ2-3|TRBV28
TGTGCCAGCAGTTTAGCTAGCGGGGGCCCAGATACGCAGTATTTT
CASSLASGGPDTQYF
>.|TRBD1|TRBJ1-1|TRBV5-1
TGCGCCAGCAGCACGGGACAGCTAATTCTTAACACTGAAGCTTTCTTT
CASSTGQLILNTEAFF
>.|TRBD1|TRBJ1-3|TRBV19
TGTGCCAGTAGAGACAGGGGAAGCTCTGGAAACACCATATATTTT
CASRDRGSSGNTIYF
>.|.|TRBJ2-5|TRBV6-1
TGTGCCAGCAGGCCGAGGTCGGAGACCCAGTACTTC
CASRPRSETQYF
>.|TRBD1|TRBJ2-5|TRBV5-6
TGTGCCAGCAGCTTAAGACAGGGCCAAGAGACCCAGTACTTC
CASSLRQGQETQYF
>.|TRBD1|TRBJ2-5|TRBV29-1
TGCAGCGGGGGTAAGATCGGGACAGGCCAAGAGACCCAGTACTTC
CSGGKIGTGQETQYF
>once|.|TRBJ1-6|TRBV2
TGTGCCAGTTGCCTGATCGGGTCACCCCTCCACTTT
CASCLIGSPLHF
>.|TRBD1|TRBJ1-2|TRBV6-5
TGTGCCAGCAGTTACCAACGACAGGGCAAGGGCTACACCTTC
CASSYQRQGKGYTF
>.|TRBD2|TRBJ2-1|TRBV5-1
TGCGCCAGCAGCTTCTTGGCTAGCGGGGGGGCCACGGATGAGCAGTTCTTC
CASSFLASGGATDEQFF
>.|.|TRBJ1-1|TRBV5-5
TGTGCCAGCAGCTTGTCGCAGACTACAATTGAAGCTTTCTTT
CASSLSQTTIEAFF
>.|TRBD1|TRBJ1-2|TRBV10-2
TGCGCCAGCAGTGAGACTGGGACAGGGAGGAGCGGCTACACCTTC
CASSETGTGRSGYTF
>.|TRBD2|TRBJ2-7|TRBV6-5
TGTGCCAGCACCCCAGCGGGAGGCGTATACGAGCAGTACTTC
CASTPAGGVYEQYF
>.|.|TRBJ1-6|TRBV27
TGTGCCAGTAGGAGCTCCTATAATTCACCCCTCCACTTT
CASRSSYNSPLHF
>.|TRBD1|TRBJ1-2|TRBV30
TGTGCCTGGAGTGCCGGGACAGGGGACGGCTATGGCTACACCTTC
CAWSAGTGDGYGYTF
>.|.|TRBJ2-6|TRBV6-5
TGTGCCAGCAGTTACAGGGGGTTCTCTGGGGCCAACGTCCTGACTTTC
CASSYRGFSGANVLTF
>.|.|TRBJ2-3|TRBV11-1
TGTGCCAGCAGCCGTCAACCAGATACGCAGTATTTT
CASSRQPDTQYF
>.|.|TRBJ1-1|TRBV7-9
TGTGCCAGCAGCTCGGTCCGGGGGGAGTTGAACACTGAAGCTTTCTTT
CASSSVRGELNTEAFF
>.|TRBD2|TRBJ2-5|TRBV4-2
TGTGCCAGCAGCCAAGCAGGGCTAGCGGGAGTGAGGGAAGAGACCCAGTACTTC
CASSQAGLAGVREETQYF
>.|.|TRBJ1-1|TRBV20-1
TGCAGTGCTAGAGATGGAGGGCGGTCTTTCTTT
CSARDGGRSFF
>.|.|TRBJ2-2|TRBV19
TGTGCCAGTAGCAACCTAGGAACCGCGAACACCGGGGAGCTGTTTTTT
CASSNLGTANTGELFF
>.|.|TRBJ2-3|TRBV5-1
TGCGCCAGCAGCTTGCAGTTAGTTGGAGATACGCAGTATTTT
CASSLQLVGDTQYF
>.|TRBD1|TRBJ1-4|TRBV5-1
TGCGCCAGCAGCGTCCCCGGACAGGGGGAAAAACTGTTTTTT
CASSVPGQGEKLFF
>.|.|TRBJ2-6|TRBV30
TGTGCCTGGAGTCGGACATTGGTCGGCTCTGGGGCCAACGTCCTGACTTTC
CAWSRTLVGSGANVLTF
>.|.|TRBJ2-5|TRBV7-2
TGTGCCAGCAGCTTAATCCGATCCGAGACCCAGTACTTC
CASSLIRSETQYF
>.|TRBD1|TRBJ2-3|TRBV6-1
TGTGCCAGCAGTGGACAGGGCCCTTACCCCCTTAGCACAGATACGCAGTATTTT
CASSGQGPYPLSTDTQYF
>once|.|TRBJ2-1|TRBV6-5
TGTGCCAGCAGCGCCGGGCATGAGCAGTTCTTC
CASSAGHEQFF
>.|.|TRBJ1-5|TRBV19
TGTGCCAGTAGTATCGAAGGGGCGCAGGGTCAGCCCCAGCATTTT
CASSIEGAQGQPQHF
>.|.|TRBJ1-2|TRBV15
TGTGCCACCAGCAGAGATAGGGGACATATCTATGGCTACACCTTC
CATSRDRGHIYGYTF
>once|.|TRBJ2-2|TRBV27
TGTGCCAGCAGTTTATCAATGACCGGGGAGCTGTTTTTT
CASSLSMTGELFF
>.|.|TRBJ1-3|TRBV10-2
TGCGCCAGCAGCGCCCTTAGGGGGGGCTCAGCTGGAAACACCATATATTTT
CASSALRGGSAGNTIYF
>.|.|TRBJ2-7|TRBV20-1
TGCAGTGCTATGAGGGGCGACGAGCAGTACTTC
CSAMRGDEQYF
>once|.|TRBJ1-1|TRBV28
TGTGCCAGCAGGTCCCGGGGTTACACTGAAGCTTTCTTT
CASRSRGYTEAFF
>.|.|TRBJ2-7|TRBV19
TGTGCCAGTAGTATAGGAGCGCTAGCTTACGAGCAGTACTTC
CASSIGALAYEQYF
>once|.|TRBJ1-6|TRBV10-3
TGTGCCATCAGTGAGTTGCAGAGCTCCTATAATTCACCCCTCCACTTT
CAISELQSSYNSPLHF
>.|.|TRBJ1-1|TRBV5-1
TGCGCCAGCAGCTTGGACAGCCCGGTGGGTACTGAAGCTTTCTTT
CASSLDSPVGTEAFF
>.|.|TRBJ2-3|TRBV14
TGTGCCAGCAGCCCCGGACCCCGGAGTACGCAGTATTTT
CASSPGPRSTQYF